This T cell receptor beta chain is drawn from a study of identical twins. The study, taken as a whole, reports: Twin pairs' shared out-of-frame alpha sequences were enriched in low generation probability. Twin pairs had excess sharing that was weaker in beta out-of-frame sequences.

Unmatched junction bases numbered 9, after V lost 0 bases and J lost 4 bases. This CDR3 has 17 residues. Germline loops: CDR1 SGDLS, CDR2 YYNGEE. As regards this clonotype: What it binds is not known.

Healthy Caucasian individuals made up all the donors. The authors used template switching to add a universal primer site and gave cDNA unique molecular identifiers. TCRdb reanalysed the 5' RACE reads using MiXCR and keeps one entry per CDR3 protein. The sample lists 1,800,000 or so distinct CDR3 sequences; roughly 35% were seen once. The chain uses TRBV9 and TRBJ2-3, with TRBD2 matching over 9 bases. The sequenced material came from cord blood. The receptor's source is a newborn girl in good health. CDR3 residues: CASSVASSGSLADTQYF. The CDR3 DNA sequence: TGTGCCAGCAGCGTAGCGAGTAGCGGGAGTCTCGCAGATACGCAGTATTTT.